This entry is about one TCR beta chain. Seattle cases were enrolled at active infection and followed longitudinally. Authors' data handling: Reference gene primer amplification in the assay estimated nucleated cell counts. The repertoire was sequenced with immunoSEQ multiplex PCR; TCRdb's copy has only in-frame clones and lacks some. V and J calls and clone size follow that table, whereas D and trimming were derived from the DNA. Here the sample spans a few hundred thousand clones, 80% to 85% being singletons. The CDR3 has 15 residues. With V trimmed by 7 bases and J by 3 bases, 10 bases remained unmatched. Germline lookup yields CDR1 MNHEY and CDR2 SVGAGI. This record belongs to a study of blood T cell repertoires in COVID-19. Looking at the study overall: The United States, Italy and Spain supplied acute and convalescent COVID-19 samples. The analysed material was cDNA or gDNA that came from T cells, B-cell-depleted T cells, or PBMCs.

The source of this sequence is a person aged 70 to 79 with COVID-19, enrolled during active disease. Sequencing was done on a sample of peripheral blood. The chain uses TRBV6-5 and TRBJ2-7; 9 bases map to TRBD2. The CDR3 protein is CASNPGLAGVYEQYF. CDR3 nucleotide sequence: TGTGCCAGCAATCCGGGACTAGCTGGGGTCTACGAGCAGTACTTC.